This passage covers 18 T cell receptor beta chains from one sample sequenced in a study of blood T cell repertoires in COVID-19. This table comes from immunoSEQ multiplex PCR, and its TCRdb copy is limited to in-frame clones, with some not included. This sample carries around 310,000 clones, 90% of them seen once, and the ten largest clones take roughly 1%. Source material: peripheral blood. The receptors were gathered from a woman in her forties with COVID-19, enrolled during active disease.

This sequence joins TRBV29-1 and TRBJ2-1; 9 bases map to TRBD1. The CDR3 is made up of 12 amino acids. Trimming cost V 7 bases and J 9 bases; bases outside gene matches: 7. Per germline, CDR1 SQVTM and CDR2 ANQGSEA. The CDR3 nucleotides read TGCAGCGAGGGGACAGGGTCGAGTGAGCAGTTCTTC. Translated, it gives CSEGTGSSEQFF.

The CDR3 nucleotides read TGTGCCAGCAGCACGACAGGGTCTGGACAGCCCCAGCATTTT. Protein sequence: CASSTTGSGQPQHF. V is TRBV6-5 and J is TRBJ1-5, with TRBD1 identical over 7 bases. After removal of 6 bases from V and 7 bases from J, the junction contained 9 bases not matched to a gene. CDR1 is MNHEY and CDR2 is SVGAGI in the germline V gene. The CDR3 runs to 14 residues.

The table lists this clone with many counts. The rearrangement uses TRBV7-3 and TRBJ2-7; no clear D gene. The ends were cut back, 9 bases at V and 4 bases at J, with 10 bases in the middle. Germline CDR1 reads SGHTA; CDR2 reads FQGTGA. The CDR3 sequence is 11 residues long. The CDR3 here is CASPTPYEQYF. The CDR3 DNA sequence: TGTGCCAGTCCGACTCCGTACGAGCAGTACTTC.

The chain links TRBV6-2 or TRBV6-3 to TRBJ2-7; maybe TRBD1 (6 bases). This CDR3 has 13 amino acids. Deletions cut 5 bases from V and 3 bases from J, with 11 bases between. Germline V lookup: CDR1 MNHEY, CDR2 SVGEGT. The CDR3: CASSRTAIYEQYF. The CDR3 coding sequence is TGTGCCAGCAGTCGGACAGCGATCTACGAGCAGTACTTC.

This clone occurred a few times. CDR3 region: CASSKTGQAEAFF. The CDR3 coding sequence is TGTGCCAGCAGCAAAACCGGACAGGCTGAAGCTTTCTTT. The chain carries TRBV11-1 and TRBJ1-1; TRBD1 agrees at 7 bases. CDR3 size: 13 residues. Trimming removed 5 bases from V and 6 bases from J; junction bases left unmatched: 6. Germline CDR1 reads SGHAT; CDR2 reads FQDESV (reference sequence). The full variable domain, rest sourced from reference TRBV11-1 and TRBJ1-1, is EAEVAQSPRYKITEKSQAVAFWCDPISGHATLYWYRQILGQGPELLVQFQDESVVDDSQLPKDRFSAERLKGVDSTLKIQPAELGDSAMYLCASSKTGQAEAFFGQGTRLTVV.

The V gene is TRBV7-9, the J gene TRBJ2-7, with TRBD1 identical over 8 bases. CDR1 and CDR2 (germline): SEHNR, FQNEAQ (reference sequence). V was pared by 2 bases and J by 3 bases, with 6 bases of the junction left unmatched. CDR3 length: 15 amino acids. The DNA for the CDR3 is TGTGCCAGCAGCTTACCCCGACAGGGGCACTACGAGCAGTACTTC. Translated: CASSLPRQGHYEQYF.

This clone was seen a handful of times. This chain joins TRBV12-3 or TRBV12-4 and TRBJ1-2, with D maybe TRBD1 (6 bases). This CDR3 has 13 residues. V lost 4 bases, J lost 9 bases, and 15 bases lay in between. The CDR3 sequence is CASSSGTLWSYTF. DNA of the CDR3: TGTGCCAGCAGTTCCGGGACACTCTGGAGCTACACCTTC.

The V call is TRBV6-1, the J call TRBJ2-1; a possible D gene is TRBD2 (6 bases). This CDR3 is 17 amino acids long. The germline V and J ends were trimmed by 1 base and 4 bases, with 17 bases remaining between them. Germline CDR1 MNHNS, CDR2 SASEGT. The DNA for the CDR3 is TGTGCCAGCAGTGAAGGGTTCCCGGGGGTTAAATACAATGAGCAGTTCTTC. Translating it yields CASSEGFPGVKYNEQFF.

CDR3 in DNA: TGTGCCAGCCAGTTGGACAATGAGCAGTTCTTC. This encodes CASQLDNEQFF. The genes are TRBV6-5 and TRBJ2-1; D unclear. Germline loops: CDR1 MNHEY, CDR2 SVGAGI. This CDR3 is built from 11 residues. The V gene lost 8 bases and the J gene lost 5 bases, with 7 bases spanning the gap.

This clone occurred once. The rearrangement links TRBV4-1 to TRBJ1-2; 8 bases map to TRBD1. Trimming cost V 3 bases and J 4 bases; bases outside gene matches: 1. The CDR3 covers 13 residues. Germline assignment: CDR1 MGHRA and CDR2 YSYEKL. The CDR3 DNA reads as TGCGCCAGCAGCCAGACAGGGGTCTATGGCTACACCTTC. Amino acid sequence: CASSQTGVYGYTF.

Here the CDR3 DNA reads TGTGCCACCAGTGATCCAGGGAAGGGCAACGAGCAGTACTTC. Protein product: CATSDPGKGNEQYF. V and J are TRBV24-1 and TRBJ2-7; a possible D gene is TRBD1 (5 bases). V dropped 3 bases and J dropped 5 bases, with 13 bases sitting between them. Germline V gives CDR1 KGHDR, CDR2 SFDVKD. The CDR3 runs 14 residues.

V gene TRBV6-6 combines with J gene TRBJ1-1; D is unclear. V dropped 5 bases and J dropped 4 bases, with 23 bases sitting between them. This CDR3 has 17 amino acids. Germline CDR1 is MNHNY and CDR2 is SVGAGI (reference sequence). For the CDR3, the DNA is TGTGCCAGCAGTCCAACCCTCTTCGACGGGGAGGGCACTGAAGCTTTCTTT. Translation gives CASSPTLFDGEGTEAFF.

This chain connects TRBV7-3 to TRBJ1-1, with D unclear. From germline, CDR1 is SGHTA and CDR2 FQGTGA. The CDR3 is made up of 13 amino acids. V lost 5 bases to trimming and J lost 1 base, with 8 bases between them. CDR3 nucleotide sequence: TGTGCCAGCAGCACGAGTAGGAACACTGAAGCTTTCTTT. This codes for CASSTSRNTEAFF. Using reference TRBV7-3 and TRBJ1-1 for the parts outside the CDR3, the full variable domain is GAGVSQTPSNKVTEKGKYVELRCDPISGHTALYWYRQSLGQGPEFLIYFQGTGAADDSGLPNDRFFAVRPEGSVSTLKIQRTERGDSAVYLCASSTSRNTEAFFGQGTRLTVV.

This chain uses TRBV2 with TRBJ2-5, with TRBD1 matching 8 bases. The CDR3 is made up of 15 amino acids. The germline V gene has CDR1 SNHLY and CDR2 FYNNEI. The V and J ends lost 6 bases and 5 bases, in that order; junction bases with no gene match: 11. CDR3 in DNA: TGTGCCAGCAGGGATGCCTGGACAGGGATGGAGACCCAGTACTTC. This translates into CASRDAWTGMETQYF.

J is TRBJ1-1 and V is TRBV29-1; TRBD1 matches 7 bases. Germline values: CDR1 SQVTM, CDR2 ANQGSEA. The CDR3 has 16 residues. The ends lost 3 bases at V and 1 base at J; junction bases unmatched: 11. The CDR3 here is CSVDEGALTWNTEAFF. CDR3 nucleotides: TGCAGCGTTGACGAGGGGGCGCTGACATGGAACACTGAAGCTTTCTTT.

The V gene is TRBV6-5, the J gene TRBJ1-1; 8 nucleotides agree with TRBD1. Looked up from germline, CDR1 is MNHEY and CDR2 is SVGAGI. This CDR3 region has 16 residues. After removal of 1 base from V and 5 bases from J, the junction contained 9 bases not matched to a gene. The CDR3 coding sequence is TGTGCCAGCAGTTACTTAAGAGGACAGGGCAGAACTGAAGCTTTCTTT. Its translation: CASSYLRGQGRTEAFF.

This clone was seen a single time. The V gene is TRBV30, the J gene TRBJ1-1; no firm D call. This CDR3 comprises 15 residues. Germline V gene sequence: CDR1 GTSNPN, CDR2 SVGIG (reference sequence). Trimming removed 1 base at V and 0 bases at J, with 12 bases between. CDR3 protein: CAWSAGGSLNTEAFF. The CDR3 DNA reads as TGTGCCTGGAGTGCCGGAGGATCACTGAACACTGAAGCTTTCTTT.

This clone was seen once. The chain couples TRBV4-3 to TRBJ1-5; TRBD1 matches at 9 bases. Germline loops: CDR1 LGHNA, CDR2 YSLEER. The CDR3 length is 14 residues. After removal of 1 base from V and 5 bases from J, the junction contained 0 bases not matched to a gene. The CDR3 sequence is CASSQGTGDQPQHF. CDR3 DNA: TGCGCCAGCAGCCAAGGGACAGGGGATCAGCCCCAGCATTTT.